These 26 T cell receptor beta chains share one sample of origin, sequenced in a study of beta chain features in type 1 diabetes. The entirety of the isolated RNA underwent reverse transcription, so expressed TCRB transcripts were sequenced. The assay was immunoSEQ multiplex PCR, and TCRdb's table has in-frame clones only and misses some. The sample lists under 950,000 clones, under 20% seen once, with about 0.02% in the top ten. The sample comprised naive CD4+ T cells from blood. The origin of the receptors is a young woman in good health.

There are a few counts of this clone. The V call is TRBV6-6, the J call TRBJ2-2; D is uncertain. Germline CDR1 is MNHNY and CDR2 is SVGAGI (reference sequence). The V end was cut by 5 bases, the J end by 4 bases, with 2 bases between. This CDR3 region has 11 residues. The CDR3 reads CASSITGELFF. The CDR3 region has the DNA TGTGCCAGCAGTATCACCGGGGAGCTGTTTTTT.

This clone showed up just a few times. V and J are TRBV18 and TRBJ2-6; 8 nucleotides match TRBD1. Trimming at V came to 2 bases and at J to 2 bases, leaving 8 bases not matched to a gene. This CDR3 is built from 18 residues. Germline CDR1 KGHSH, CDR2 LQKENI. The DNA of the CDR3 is TGTGCCAGCTCACCAGGACAGGGTCGGCGACCTGGGGCCAACGTCCTGACTTTC. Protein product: CASSPGQGRRPGANVLTF.

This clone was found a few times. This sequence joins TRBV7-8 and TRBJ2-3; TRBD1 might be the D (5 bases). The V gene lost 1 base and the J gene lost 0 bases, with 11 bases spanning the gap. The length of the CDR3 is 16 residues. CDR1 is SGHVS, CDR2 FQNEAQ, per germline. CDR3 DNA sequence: TGTGCCAGCAGCTTAGTTGGCGGACAAAGCACAGATACGCAGTATTTT. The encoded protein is CASSLVGGQSTDTQYF.

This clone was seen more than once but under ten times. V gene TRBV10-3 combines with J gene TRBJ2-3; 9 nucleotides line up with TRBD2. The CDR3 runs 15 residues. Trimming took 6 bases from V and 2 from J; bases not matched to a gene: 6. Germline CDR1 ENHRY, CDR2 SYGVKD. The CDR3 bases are TGTGCCATCAGCGGTGCGGGAGGGCCCACAGATACGCAGTATTTT. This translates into CAISGAGGPTDTQYF.

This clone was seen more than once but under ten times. Here the CDR3 reads CASSYKGSAYEQYF. CDR3 in DNA: TGTGCCAGCAGTTATAAGGGGTCCGCTTATGAGCAGTACTTC. The genes are TRBV6-6 and TRBJ2-7; D might be TRBD1 (5 bases). This CDR3 region has 14 residues. Germline lookup yields CDR1 MNHNY and CDR2 SVGAGI (reference sequence). V dropped 3 bases and J dropped 7 bases, with 16 bases sitting between them.

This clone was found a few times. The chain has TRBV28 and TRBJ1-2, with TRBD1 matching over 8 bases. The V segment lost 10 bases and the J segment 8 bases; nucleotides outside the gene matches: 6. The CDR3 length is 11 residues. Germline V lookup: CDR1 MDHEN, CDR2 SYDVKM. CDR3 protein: CATRTGQGYTF. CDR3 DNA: TGTGCCACCAGGACAGGGCAAGGCTACACCTTC.

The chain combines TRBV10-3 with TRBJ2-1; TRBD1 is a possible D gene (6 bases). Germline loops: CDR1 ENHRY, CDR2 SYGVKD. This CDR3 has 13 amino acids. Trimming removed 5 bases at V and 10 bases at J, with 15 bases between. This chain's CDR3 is CAISWTELNEQFF. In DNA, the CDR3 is TGTGCCATCAGTTGGACAGAACTGAACGAGCAGTTCTTC.

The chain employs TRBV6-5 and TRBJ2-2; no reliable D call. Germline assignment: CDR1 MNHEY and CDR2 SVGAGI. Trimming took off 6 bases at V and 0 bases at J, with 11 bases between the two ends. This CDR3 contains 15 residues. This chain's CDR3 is CASSIRISNTGELFF. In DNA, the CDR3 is TGTGCCAGCAGCATCAGGATCTCGAACACCGGGGAGCTGTTTTTT.

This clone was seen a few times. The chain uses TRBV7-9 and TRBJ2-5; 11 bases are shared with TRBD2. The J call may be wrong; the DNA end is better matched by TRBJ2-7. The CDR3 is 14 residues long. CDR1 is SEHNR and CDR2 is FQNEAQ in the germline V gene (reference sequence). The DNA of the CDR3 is TGTGCCAGCAGCTTTAGCGGGGGGGGCTACGAGCAGTACTTC. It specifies CASSFSGGGYEQYF.

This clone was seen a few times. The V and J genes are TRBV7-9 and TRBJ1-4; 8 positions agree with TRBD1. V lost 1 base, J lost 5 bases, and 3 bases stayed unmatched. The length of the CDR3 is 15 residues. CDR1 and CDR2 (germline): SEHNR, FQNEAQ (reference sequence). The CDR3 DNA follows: TGTGCCAGCAGCTTAGTCGGACAGGGAAATGAAAAACTGTTTTTT. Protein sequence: CASSLVGQGNEKLFF.

CDR3 DNA: TGTGCCAGCACAAACAGGGGAATCTATGGCTACACCTTC. Residues: CASTNRGIYGYTF. This rearrangement joins TRBV28 to TRBJ1-2, with 7 bases aligning to TRBD1. After removal of 7 bases from V and 4 bases from J, the junction contained 6 bases not matched to a gene. Germline V gene lookup returns CDR1 MDHEN and CDR2 SYDVKM. This CDR3 comprises 13 residues.

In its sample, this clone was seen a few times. The CDR3 sequence: CASSPSTTQYTF. The CDR3 DNA follows: TGTGCCAGCAGCCCCTCGACAACACAATACACCTTC. V and J are TRBV7-2 and TRBJ1-2, with no clear D. The CDR3 has 12 residues. V lost 5 bases and J lost 11, with 15 bases in between. From germline, CDR1 is SGHTA and CDR2 FQGNSA.

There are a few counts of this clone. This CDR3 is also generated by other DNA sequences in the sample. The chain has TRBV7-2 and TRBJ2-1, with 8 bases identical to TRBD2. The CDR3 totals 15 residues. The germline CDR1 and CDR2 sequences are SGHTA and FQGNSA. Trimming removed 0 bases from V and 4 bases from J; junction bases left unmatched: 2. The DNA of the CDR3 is TGTGCCAGCAGCTTAGCTAGCGGGACGTACAATGAGCAGTTCTTC. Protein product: CASSLASGTYNEQFF.

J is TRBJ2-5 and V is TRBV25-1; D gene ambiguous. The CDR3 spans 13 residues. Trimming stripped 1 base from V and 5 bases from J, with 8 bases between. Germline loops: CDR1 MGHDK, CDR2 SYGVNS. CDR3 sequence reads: CASSELVPETQYF. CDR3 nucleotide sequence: TGTGCCAGCAGTGAATTGGTCCCGGAGACCCAGTACTTC.

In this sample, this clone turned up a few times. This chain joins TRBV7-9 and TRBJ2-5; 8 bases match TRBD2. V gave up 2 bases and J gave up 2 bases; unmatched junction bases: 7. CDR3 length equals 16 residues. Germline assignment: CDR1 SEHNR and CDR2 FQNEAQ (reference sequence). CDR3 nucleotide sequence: TGTGCCAGCAGCTTATTGGCGACTAGCGTACAAGAGACCCAGTACTTC. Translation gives CASSLLATSVQETQYF.

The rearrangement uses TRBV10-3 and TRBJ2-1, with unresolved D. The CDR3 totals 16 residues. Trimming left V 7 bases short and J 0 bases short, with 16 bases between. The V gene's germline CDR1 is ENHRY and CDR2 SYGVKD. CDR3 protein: CAITLGSASSYNEQFF. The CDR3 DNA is TGTGCCATCACCCTTGGAAGCGCCAGCTCCTACAATGAGCAGTTCTTC.

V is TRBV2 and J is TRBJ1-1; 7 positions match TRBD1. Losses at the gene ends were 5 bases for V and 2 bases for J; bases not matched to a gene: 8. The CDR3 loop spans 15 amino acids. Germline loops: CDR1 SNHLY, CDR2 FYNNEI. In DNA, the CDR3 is TGTGCCAGCAGTCCCGAAGGGGGCCTCAACACTGAAGCTTTCTTT. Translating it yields CASSPEGGLNTEAFF.

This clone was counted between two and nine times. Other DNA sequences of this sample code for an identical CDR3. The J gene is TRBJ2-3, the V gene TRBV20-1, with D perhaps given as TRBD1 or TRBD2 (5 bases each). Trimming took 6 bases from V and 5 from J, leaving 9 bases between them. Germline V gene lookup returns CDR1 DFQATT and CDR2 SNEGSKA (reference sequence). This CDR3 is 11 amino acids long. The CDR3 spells CSAPRGDTQYF. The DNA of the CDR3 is TGCAGTGCCCCGAGGGGAGATACGCAGTATTTT.

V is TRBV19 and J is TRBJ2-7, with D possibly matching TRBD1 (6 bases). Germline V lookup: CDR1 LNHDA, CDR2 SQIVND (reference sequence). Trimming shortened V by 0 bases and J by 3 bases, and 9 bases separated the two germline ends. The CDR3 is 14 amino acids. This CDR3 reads CASSIEVGGYEQYF. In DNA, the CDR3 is TGTGCCAGTAGTATAGAGGTAGGGGGCTACGAGCAGTACTTC.

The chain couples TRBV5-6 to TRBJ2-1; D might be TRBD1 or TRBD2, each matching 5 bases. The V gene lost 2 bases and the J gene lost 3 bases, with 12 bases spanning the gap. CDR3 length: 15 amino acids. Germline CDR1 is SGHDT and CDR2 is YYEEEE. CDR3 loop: CASSFRGEYYNEQFF. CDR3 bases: TGTGCCAGCAGCTTTAGAGGGGAGTACTACAATGAGCAGTTCTTC.

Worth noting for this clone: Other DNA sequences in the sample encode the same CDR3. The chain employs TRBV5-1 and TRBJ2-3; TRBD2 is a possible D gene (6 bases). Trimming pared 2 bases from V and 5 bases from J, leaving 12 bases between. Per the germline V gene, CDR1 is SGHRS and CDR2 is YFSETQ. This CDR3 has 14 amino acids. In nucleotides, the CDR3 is TGCGCCAGCAGCTTAGGGGCGCGGGGAGATACGCAGTATTTT. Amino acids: CASSLGARGDTQYF. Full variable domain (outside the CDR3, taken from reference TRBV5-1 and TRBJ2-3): KAGVTQTPRYLIKTRGQQVTLSCSPISGHRSVSWYQQTPGQGLQFLFEYFSETQRNKGNFPGRFSGRQFSNSRSEMNVSTLELGDSALYLCASSLGARGDTQYFGPGTRLTVL.

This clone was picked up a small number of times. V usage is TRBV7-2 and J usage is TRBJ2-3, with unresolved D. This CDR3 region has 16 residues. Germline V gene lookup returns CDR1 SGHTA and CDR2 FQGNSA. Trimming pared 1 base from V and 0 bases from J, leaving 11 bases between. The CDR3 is CASSLGRPSSTDTQYF. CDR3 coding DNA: TGTGCCAGCAGCTTAGGGCGTCCAAGTAGCACAGATACGCAGTATTTT.

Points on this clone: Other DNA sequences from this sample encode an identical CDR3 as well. The CDR3 DNA reads TGCAGCGTTGAATTGGCAGGGGTGACAGATACGCAGTATTTT. It translates to CSVELAGVTDTQYF. The chain couples TRBV29-1 to TRBJ2-3, with D possibly being TRBD1 (6 bases). Germline CDR1 and CDR2: SQVTM and ANQGSEA. V was clipped by 2 bases and J by 3 bases, with 12 bases between them. CDR3 length: 14 amino acids.

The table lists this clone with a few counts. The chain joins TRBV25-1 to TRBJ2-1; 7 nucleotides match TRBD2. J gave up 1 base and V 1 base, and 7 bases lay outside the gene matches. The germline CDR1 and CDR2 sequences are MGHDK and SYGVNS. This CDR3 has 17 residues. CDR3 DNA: TGTGCCAGCAGTGAATGGGGCGCGGGAGTATCCTACAATGAGCAGTTCTTC. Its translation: CASSEWGAGVSYNEQFF.

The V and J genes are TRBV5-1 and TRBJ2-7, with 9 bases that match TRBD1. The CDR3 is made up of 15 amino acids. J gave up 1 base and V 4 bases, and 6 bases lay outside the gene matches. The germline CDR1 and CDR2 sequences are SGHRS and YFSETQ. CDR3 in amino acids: CASSVPGQGSYEQYF. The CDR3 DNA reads TGCGCCAGCAGCGTTCCGGGACAGGGATCCTACGAGCAGTACTTC.

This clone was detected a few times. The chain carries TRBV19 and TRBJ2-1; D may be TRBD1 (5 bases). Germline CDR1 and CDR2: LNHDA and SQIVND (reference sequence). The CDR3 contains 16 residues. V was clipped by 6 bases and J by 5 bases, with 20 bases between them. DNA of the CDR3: TGTGCCAGTAGGCGGAGTACAGGAATCCAGAACAATGAGCAGTTCTTC. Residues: CASRRSTGIQNNEQFF.